This T cell receptor beta chain was recorded in a study of blood T cell repertoires in COVID-19. Study-wide background: The samples span acute and convalescent COVID-19 from the United States, Italy and Spain.

For this clone: One junction end does not reproduce the germline sequence, and a read error may be involved.

From germline, CDR1 is GTSNPN and CDR2 SVGIG (reference sequence). This CDR3 region has 13 residues. Followed longitudinally, the Seattle patients had been enrolled during active infection. Original processing notes: The assay estimated nucleated cells by amplifying reference gene primers. Generated by immunoSEQ multiplex PCR, the TCRdb table keeps only in-frame clones and is missing some. Clone size and V and J calls were adopted from that table, with D and trimming inferred from the DNA. This sample has 450,000 or so clones, with roughly 90% found just once. The source is a man between 18 and 35 years old with COVID-19, enrolled during active disease. The sequenced sample consisted of peripheral blood. V gene TRBV30 combines with J gene TRBJ2-1, with D unclear. DNA for the CDR3: TGTGCCTGGAGTGTTGGCTCCCACAATGAGCAGTTCTTC. Protein product: CAWSVGSHNEQFF.